This section outlines one T cell receptor (beta chain) sequence together with its context. Its antigen is undetermined. Trimming removed 4 bases at V and 2 bases at J, with 16 bases between. CDR1 MNHNY and CDR2 SVGAGI come from the germline V gene (reference sequence). CDR3 length: 16 residues. The people who gave samples were healthy Caucasians from Russia, aged about 6 to 100. These data come from a study of blood T cells in healthy people across ages. Study observations and caveats: Strongly correlated with naive T cell percentage was TCR beta diversity. Comparison with aged donors showed that long-lived donors had more naive CD4+ cells and higher diversity.

Alongside a J-beta primer mix, a sample-barcoded 5' primer served in a second PCR lasting about 7 to 12 cycles. Sequencing yielded, for each sample, at least 3 million paired-end reads carrying CDR3. MiXCR, run by TCRdb on the 5' RACE reads, gives a single entry per CDR3 protein. The data hold some 370,000 distinct CDR3 sequences, with more than 45% observed a single time. V is TRBV6-6 and J is TRBJ2-3; possibly TRBD1 or TRBD2 for D (6 bases each). The TCR sequence derives from a man between 60 and 75 years old in good health. The specimen sequenced was blood. The CDR3 sequence is CASSSWGASNTDTQYF. DNA of the CDR3: TGTGCCAGCAGTTCCTGGGGGGCTAGCAACACAGATACGCAGTATTTT.